The 3 T cell receptor beta chains listed next were all sequenced from one sample in a study of control samples from healthy donors and cancer patients (TCRdb year 2020). Libraries were made using the immunoSEQ multiplex PCR assay. The source is immuneACCESS, and TCRdb retained only in-frame sequences with V and J called. Part of the clones is not carried over; for the studies checked, unresolved V genes explain less than half of this, and the remainder is unexplained. In all, the sample holds about 170,000 clones, and 80% to 90% of those were seen once. The ten largest clones represent more than 10% of the sample. The source material was blood. The receptors shown here come from a man aged 30 to 45 in good health.

The chain employs TRBV24-1 and TRBJ2-2; D unclear. The CDR3 is 15 amino acids. Per the germline V gene, CDR1 is KGHDR and CDR2 is SFDVKD. Trimming took off 3 bases at V and 4 bases at J, with 11 bases between the two ends. The CDR3 loop is CATSDLAVGTGELFF. CDR3 coding DNA: TGTGCCACCAGTGATCTGGCAGTGGGCACCGGGGAGCTGTTTTTT.

As DNA, the CDR3 is TGTGCCTGGAGTGTACGGACAGAGAATGAGCAGTTCTTC. Translating gives CAWSVRTENEQFF. The chain employs TRBV30 and TRBJ2-1; D possibly corresponds to TRBD1 (6 bases). CDR3 length equals 13 residues. Trimming took off 0 bases at V and 7 bases at J, with 10 bases between the two ends. From germline, CDR1 is GTSNPN and CDR2 SVGIG (reference sequence).

J is TRBJ2-7 and V is TRBV4-1; TRBD1 or TRBD2 may be the D gene (5 bases each). The CDR3 totals 15 residues. With 3 bases removed from V and 7 bases from J, the gap between germline ends came to 19 bases. CDR1 MGHRA and CDR2 YSYEKL come from the germline V gene. CDR3 nucleotides: TGCGCCAGCAGCCACCCTACCGGGGCCGCGAGGGAGCAGTACTTC. This gives the protein CASSHPTGAAREQYF.